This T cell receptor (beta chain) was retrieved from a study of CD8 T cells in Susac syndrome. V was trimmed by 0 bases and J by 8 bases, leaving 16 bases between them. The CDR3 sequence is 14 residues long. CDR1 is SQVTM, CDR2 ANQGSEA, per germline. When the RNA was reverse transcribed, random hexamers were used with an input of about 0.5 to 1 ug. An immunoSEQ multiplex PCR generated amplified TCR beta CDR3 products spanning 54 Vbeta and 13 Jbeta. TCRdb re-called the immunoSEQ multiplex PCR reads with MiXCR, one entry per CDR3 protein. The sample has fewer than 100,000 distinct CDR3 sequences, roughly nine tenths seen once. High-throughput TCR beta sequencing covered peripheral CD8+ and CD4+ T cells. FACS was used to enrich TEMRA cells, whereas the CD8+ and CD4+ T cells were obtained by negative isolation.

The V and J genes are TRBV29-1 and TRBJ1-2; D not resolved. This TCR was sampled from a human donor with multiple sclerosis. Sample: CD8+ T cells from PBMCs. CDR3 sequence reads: CSVEDRVERGGYTF. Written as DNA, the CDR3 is TGCAGCGTTGAAGATAGAGTGGAAAGAGGAGGCTACACCTTC.